Listed below are T cell receptor beta chains from one sample, sequenced in a study of glioma-infiltrating T cells. TCRdb itself ran the multiplex PCR reads through MiXCR, one entry per CDR3 protein. Among more than 110,000 distinct CDR3 sequences listed, roughly two fifths were seen once. Sequencing was done on a sample of glioma tissue, nonneoplastic brain tissue, or PBMCs (not recorded which). All receptors derive from a human donor with low-grade glioma or glioblastoma, undergoing nonglioma brain surgery, or in good health (not recorded which). Both conserved end residues are part of each CDR3. D genes are given only for firm matches. Clone size is given for some rows only: seen once, a few or many times, or a class if the clone is expanded.

j_call	v_call	d_call	clone_size	cdr3_nt	cdr3_aa
TRBJ2-7	TRBV20-1	TRBD1	-	TGCAGTGCTAGCCAACAGGGGGGAAGCTCCTACGAGCAGTACTTC	CSASQQGGSSYEQYF
TRBJ2-2	TRBV10-2	TRBD1	-	TGCGCCAGCAGAGGTTCCGGGACAGGGTCCGGGGAGCTGTTTTTT	CASRGSGTGSGELFF
TRBJ1-1	TRBV4-1	-	-	TGCGCCAGCAGCCAAATGGGACGAGAAGCTTTCTTT	CASSQMGREAFF
TRBJ1-1	TRBV6-9	-	-	TGTCCCAGCAGTTACAACTGGGGGCGAGCTTTCTTT	CPSSYNWGRAFF
TRBJ2-1	TRBV20-1	-	-	TGCAGTGCAAATGGGGAGGTCTACAATGAGCAGTTCTTC	CSANGEVYNEQFF
TRBJ2-3	TRBV4-1	-	few	TGCGCCAGCAGCCAGCCCACAGATACGCAGTATTTT	CASSQPTDTQYF
TRBJ2-7	TRBV28	-	-	TGTGCCAGCAGCCGGGGTGGCGGATCCTACGAGCAGTACTTC	CASSRGGGSYEQYF
TRBJ2-1	TRBV7-3	-	-	TGTGCCAGTAGTATCCCCGGGGATAGCTCCTACAATGAGCAGTTCTTC	CASSIPGDSSYNEQFF
TRBJ2-7	TRBV4-1	-	-	TGCGCCAGCAGCCCTCGACACCCAGCCTCGGGCGAGCAGTACTTC	CASSPRHPASGEQYF
TRBJ1-1	TRBV19	-	-	TGTGCCAGTAGTCTTTTCCACCAAGCTTTCTTT	CASSLFHQAFF
TRBJ2-7	TRBV6-2/TRBV6-3	-	-	TGTGCCAGCAGTTACCAGGCTAGCTCCTACGAGCAGTACTTC	CASSYQASSYEQYF
TRBJ2-1	TRBV7-9	TRBD2	few	TGTGCCAGCAGCTTAGGTGCAGCGGGGACGCTCAATGAGCAGTTCTTC	CASSLGAAGTLNEQFF
TRBJ2-3	TRBV7-9	-	-	TGTGCCCGCGCCCCCGCCTCCACAGATACGCAGTATTTT	CARAPASTDTQYF
TRBJ2-7	TRBV20-1	-	many	TGCAGTGCAAACTCGCCCGACTACGAGCAGTACTTC	CSANSPDYEQYF
TRBJ2-2	TRBV29-1	-	few	TGCAGCGCGACCGGGACTCTTAGTGCTGGGGAGCTGTTTTTT	CSATGTLSAGELFF
TRBJ1-6	TRBV20-1	-	-	TGCAGTGCTAGAGATGGAGTTACTTCAAATTCACCCCTCCACTTT	CSARDGVTSNSPLHF
TRBJ2-1	TRBV7-6	-	-	TGTGCCAGCAGCTTAGCGCCAAGCTATGGGCAGTTCTTC	CASSLAPSYGQFF
TRBJ2-1	TRBV7-9	-	few	TGTGCCAGCAGCTTAGATGCCTACAATGAGCAGTTCTTC	CASSLDAYNEQFF
TRBJ2-5	TRBV6-1	-	few	TGTGCCAGCAGTTTGTTGGGAGGAGAGACCCAGTACTTC	CASSLLGGETQYF
TRBJ2-7	TRBV6-6	-	-	TGTGCCAGCAGTTACTCGGGCTACCAAATCTACGAGCAGTACTTC	CASSYSGYQIYEQYF
TRBJ2-3	TRBV4-3	-	few	TGCGCCAGCAGCCAACAAAAGACTAGCACAGATACGCAGTATTTT	CASSQQKTSTDTQYF
TRBJ2-7	TRBV5-4	-	-	TGTGCCAGCAGCACCGGACCGGAACAGTACTTC	CASSTGPEQYF
TRBJ1-2	TRBV6-6	-	-	TGTGCCAGCAGTTACTCTTCCCCATCTGTTGGGAACTATGGCTACACCTTC	CASSYSSPSVGNYGYTF
TRBJ2-7	TRBV6-1	-	few	TGTGCCAGCGGGAGATACGAGCAGTACTTC	CASGRYEQYF
TRBJ2-7	TRBV10-3	TRBD2	-	TGTGCCATCAGTGGGGGGACTAGCGGGAGTGGCGAGCAGTACTTC	CAISGGTSGSGEQYF
TRBJ1-5	TRBV4-1	-	few	TGCGCCAGCAGCCAAGAAGGTGGTGGGTGGCAGCCCCAGCATTTT	CASSQEGGGWQPQHF
TRBJ2-1	TRBV3-1	TRBD2	-	TGTGCCAGCAGCCAAGCGTTCAGGCGGGAGCGGCCGAATGAGCAGTTCTTC	CASSQAFRRERPNEQFF
TRBJ1-1	TRBV20-1	-	-	TGCAGTGCTACAGGGAACACTGAAGCTTTCTTT	CSATGNTEAFF
TRBJ1-2	TRBV27	-	-	TGTGCCAGCGGTCCCGGCAGGGTGGAGGGCTACACCTTC	CASGPGRVEGYTF
TRBJ2-7	TRBV28	TRBD2	-	TGTGCCAGCAGTGCTCGCCCAACTAGCGGGGGGGCGGGGGAGCAGTACTTC	CASSARPTSGGAGEQYF
TRBJ2-1	TRBV28	TRBD2	-	TGTGCCAGCAGTTCCTCACTAGCGGGCACCTACAATGAGCAGTTCTTC	CASSSSLAGTYNEQFF
TRBJ2-5	TRBV27	-	few	TGTGCCAGCAGTCAAGGACCGAGGGGGGAGGAGACCCAGTACTTC	CASSQGPRGEETQYF
TRBJ1-2	TRBV6-1	-	few	TGTGCCAGCAGTCCTACAGAGAGCTATGGCTACACCTTC	CASSPTESYGYTF
TRBJ2-7	TRBV2	TRBD2	-	TGTGCCAGCAGTGAAGCCCGGACTAGCGGGAGCGAGCAGTACTTC	CASSEARTSGSEQYF
TRBJ1-2	TRBV2	-	-	TGTGCCAGCAATCCAACTAACTATGGCTACACCTTC	CASNPTNYGYTF
TRBJ2-1	TRBV7-9	-	-	TGTGCCAGCAGCTTGGGTACCGGGGCGGCTGAGCAGTTCTTC	CASSLGTGAAEQFF
TRBJ1-1	TRBV12-3/TRBV12-4	TRBD1	-	TGTGCCAGCAGTGTCGGGACAGTGAACAGTGAAGCTTTCTTT	CASSVGTVNSEAFF
TRBJ2-1	TRBV20-1	TRBD2	once	TGCAGTGCTAGAGCTAGCGGGAGCACCAATGAGCAGTTCTTC	CSARASGSTNEQFF
TRBJ2-7	TRBV6-6	-	-	TGTGTTAGCAGTTACGGACTCTACTACGAGCAGTACTTT	CVSSYGLYYEQYF
TRBJ2-3	TRBV28	-	few	TGTGCCAGCACACCCGGGACGGTTTCAGATACGCAGTATTTT	CASTPGTVSDTQYF
TRBJ2-5	TRBV7-8	TRBD1	-	TGTGCCAGCAGCCCGACAGGGTTTGAGACCCAGTACTTC	CASSPTGFETQYF
TRBJ2-3	TRBV6-2/TRBV6-3	-	-	TGTGCCAGCAGTTACTCGGAGGGGGCCACAGATACGCAGTATTTT	CASSYSEGATDTQYF
TRBJ2-3	TRBV6-5	-	-	TGTGCCAGCAGTTACGGTACAGATACGCAGTATTTT	CASSYGTDTQYF
TRBJ2-1	TRBV6-1	-	many	TGTGCCAGCAGTCCAAGCTCTCCGGGACGACTCCCTGAGAATGAGCAGTTCTTC	CASSPSSPGRLPENEQFF
TRBJ2-1	TRBV5-1	-	-	TGCGCCAGCAGCTTGGTGGGCGGTACCTACAATGAGCAGTTCTTC	CASSLVGGTYNEQFF
TRBJ2-1	TRBV14	TRBD1	-	TGTGCCAGCAGCCACAGGGGGAACTACAATGAGCAGTTCTTC	CASSHRGNYNEQFF
TRBJ1-1	TRBV27	-	many	TGTGCCAGCATCGGGGGGCGCGGAGCTTTCTTT	CASIGGRGAFF
TRBJ2-7	TRBV20-1	-	few	TGCAGTGCTTCACTTAGCGGCCTCTCCGGTGAGCAGTACTTC	CSASLSGLSGEQYF
TRBJ1-1	TRBV20-1	-	few	TGCAGTGCTCCGGCGGGACGAGCTGAAGCTTTCTTT	CSAPAGRAEAFF
TRBJ1-2	TRBV2	-	-	TGTGCCAGCAGTGTTCGGACAGATGAGAGCTACACCTTC	CASSVRTDESYTF
TRBJ2-1	TRBV20-1	-	-	TGCAGTGCTAGAGGCCTACTCACAGGTCCTAGCTCCTACAATGAGCAGTTCTTC	CSARGLLTGPSSYNEQFF
TRBJ2-1	TRBV7-2	-	few	TGTGCCAGCAGTACGGGCCTCAAGAATGAGCAGTTCTTC	CASSTGLKNEQFF
TRBJ1-2	TRBV28	TRBD1	-	TGTGCCAGCAGTTCGCCGGGACAGGGTGGCTACACCTTC	CASSSPGQGGYTF
TRBJ2-7	TRBV3-1	-	once	TGTGCCAGCAGCGGCGACCCGAGGGTCTACGAGCAGTACTTC	CASSGDPRVYEQYF
TRBJ2-2	TRBV6-2/TRBV6-3	TRBD2	few	TGTGCCACCGGGACTATGAACACCGGGGAGCTGTTTTTT	CATGTMNTGELFF